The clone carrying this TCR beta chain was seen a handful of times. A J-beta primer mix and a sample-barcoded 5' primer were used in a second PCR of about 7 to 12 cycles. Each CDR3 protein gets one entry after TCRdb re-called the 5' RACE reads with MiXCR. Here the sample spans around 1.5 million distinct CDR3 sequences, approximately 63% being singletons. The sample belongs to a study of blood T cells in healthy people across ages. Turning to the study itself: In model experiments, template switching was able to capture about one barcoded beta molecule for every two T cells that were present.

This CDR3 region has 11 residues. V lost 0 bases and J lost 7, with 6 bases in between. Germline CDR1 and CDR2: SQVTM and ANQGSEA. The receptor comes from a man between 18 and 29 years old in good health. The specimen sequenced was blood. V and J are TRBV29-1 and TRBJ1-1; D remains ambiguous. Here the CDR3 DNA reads TGCAGCGTTGAAGATCGGAGTGAAGCTTTCTTT. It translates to CSVEDRSEAFF. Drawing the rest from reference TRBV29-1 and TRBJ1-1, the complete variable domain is SAVISQKPSRDICQRGTSLTIQCQVDSQVTMMFWYRQQPGQSLTLIATANQGSEATYESGFVIDKFPISRPNLTFSTLTVSNMSPEDSSIYLCSVEDRSEAFFGQGTRLTVV.